The clone carrying this TCR beta chain came up a few times. Its matching antigen is unknown. Germline assignment: CDR1 MDHEN and CDR2 SYDVKM. The CDR3 contains 12 residues. The germline V and J ends were trimmed by 6 bases and 0 bases, with 6 bases remaining between them. The investigators reverse transcribed all of the isolated RNA, so they sequenced expressed TCRB transcripts. Libraries were prepared by immunoSEQ multiplex PCR; TCRdb keeps only in-frame clonotypes and omits some of them. Found here are 250,000 to 300,000 clones, roughly an eighth of them singletons; the top ten hold roughly 0.018%. This entry belongs to a study of beta chain features in type 1 diabetes. Findings of the study overall: The analysis here could not establish whether HLA type shapes TCRB rearrangement. When Type 1 diabetes patients were examined, their TCRB CDR3s proved moderately but significantly shorter in all four CD4+ subsets.

The gene calls are TRBV28 and TRBJ2-7; D is undetermined. The sequenced sample was naive CD4+ T cells from blood. This TCR derives from a man aged 25 to 45 with type 1 diabetes. Here the CDR3 DNA reads TGTGCCAGCAGGCCAGACTCCTACGAGCAGTACTTC. Its translation is CASRPDSYEQYF.